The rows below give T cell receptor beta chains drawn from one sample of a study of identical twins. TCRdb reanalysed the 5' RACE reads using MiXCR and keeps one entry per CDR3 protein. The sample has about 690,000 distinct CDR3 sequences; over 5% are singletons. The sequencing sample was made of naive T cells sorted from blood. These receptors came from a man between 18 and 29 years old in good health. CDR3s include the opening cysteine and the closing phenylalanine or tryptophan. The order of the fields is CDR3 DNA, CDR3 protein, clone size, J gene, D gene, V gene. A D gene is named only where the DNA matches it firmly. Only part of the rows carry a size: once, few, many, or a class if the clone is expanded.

CDR3nt: TGTGCCAGCAGCCTGGACGGCAGTGGACTGTTTTTT; CDR3aa: CASSLDGSGLFF; abundance: .; j_gene: TRBJ1-4; d_gene: .; v_gene: TRBV28
CDR3nt: TGTGCCAGCTCACTTCGGACGACCAGCACCGGGGAGCTGTTTTTT; CDR3aa: CASSLRTTSTGELFF; abundance: few; j_gene: TRBJ2-2; d_gene: .; v_gene: TRBV18
CDR3nt: TGTGCCAGCAGCTCCGGGACAGGGAAGGACGAGCAGTACTTC; CDR3aa: CASSSGTGKDEQYF; abundance: .; j_gene: TRBJ2-7; d_gene: TRBD1; v_gene: TRBV7-9
CDR3nt: TGTGCCAGCAGAATCGGAGAGACCCAGTACTTC; CDR3aa: CASRIGETQYF; abundance: many; j_gene: TRBJ2-5; d_gene: .; v_gene: TRBV12-3/TRBV12-4
CDR3nt: TGTGCCAGCAGTACTAGCGGGATGTTAAATGAGCAGTTCTTC; CDR3aa: CASSTSGMLNEQFF; abundance: many; j_gene: TRBJ2-1; d_gene: TRBD2; v_gene: TRBV12-3/TRBV12-4
CDR3nt: TGTGCCAGTAGTTCGGCCCGCAGGGCTAGCGGGAGGGCCTTGTCCTACAATGAGCAGTTCTTC; CDR3aa: CASSSARRASGRALSYNEQFF; abundance: .; j_gene: TRBJ2-1; d_gene: TRBD2; v_gene: TRBV19
CDR3nt: TGTGCCACCAGTGATTTGGGGGAGACTGGGGCCAACGTCCTGACTTTC; CDR3aa: CATSDLGETGANVLTF; abundance: .; j_gene: TRBJ2-6; d_gene: .; v_gene: TRBV24-1
CDR3nt: TGTGCCAGCAGCCCACCTAGGGGTTCGAGCTCCTACGAGCAGTACTTC; CDR3aa: CASSPPRGSSSYEQYF; abundance: many; j_gene: TRBJ2-7; d_gene: .; v_gene: TRBV28
CDR3nt: TGTGCCAGCAGTTTCAGACTAGCGGACGAATTGTACGAGCAGTACTTC; CDR3aa: CASSFRLADELYEQYF; abundance: .; j_gene: TRBJ2-7; d_gene: TRBD2; v_gene: TRBV12-3/TRBV12-4
CDR3nt: TGTGCCAGCTTTGGATTCACTGAAGCTTTCTTT; CDR3aa: CASFGFTEAFF; abundance: .; j_gene: TRBJ1-1; d_gene: .; v_gene: TRBV6-5
CDR3nt: TGTGCCATCAGTGAGTCGGGACAGGGGGGCAATGAGCAGTTCTTC; CDR3aa: CAISESGQGGNEQFF; abundance: many; j_gene: TRBJ2-1; d_gene: TRBD1; v_gene: TRBV10-3
CDR3nt: TGCGCCAGCAGCTTGAATGTGGGGAGAGATACGCAGTATTTT; CDR3aa: CASSLNVGRDTQYF; abundance: many; j_gene: TRBJ2-3; d_gene: .; v_gene: TRBV5-1
CDR3nt: TGTGCCAGCAGCCCCCGGGACAGGGTAAACAATGAGCAGTTCTTC; CDR3aa: CASSPRDRVNNEQFF; abundance: many; j_gene: TRBJ2-1; d_gene: TRBD1; v_gene: TRBV14
CDR3nt: TGTGCCAGCGGGACCGCAGAGACCCAGTACTTC; CDR3aa: CASGTAETQYF; abundance: .; j_gene: TRBJ2-5; d_gene: .; v_gene: TRBV5-8
CDR3nt: TGCAGCGTCGTCGTGCGGGGGAGGACAGATACGCAGTATTTT; CDR3aa: CSVVVRGRTDTQYF; abundance: many; j_gene: TRBJ2-3; d_gene: TRBD2; v_gene: TRBV29-1
CDR3nt: TGCGCCAGCAGCCAAGTAGGGAGGCTTTACAATGAGCAGTTCTTC; CDR3aa: CASSQVGRLYNEQFF; abundance: many; j_gene: TRBJ2-1; d_gene: .; v_gene: TRBV4-3
CDR3nt: TGTGCCAGCAGGACCGGATCCAGGGGCAACAATGAGCAGTTCTTC; CDR3aa: CASRTGSRGNNEQFF; abundance: many; j_gene: TRBJ2-1; d_gene: .; v_gene: TRBV5-5
CDR3nt: TGTGCCAGCAGAACGACAGGGATGTCTGAAGCTTTCTTT; CDR3aa: CASRTTGMSEAFF; abundance: .; j_gene: TRBJ1-1; d_gene: TRBD1; v_gene: TRBV6-1
CDR3nt: TGTGCCAGCAGCCCTGGACAAGGGGGTGTGCCCCAGCATTTT; CDR3aa: CASSPGQGGVPQHF; abundance: many; j_gene: TRBJ1-5; d_gene: .; v_gene: TRBV7-2
CDR3nt: TGTGCCAGCAGCAATCGACGGTCTGATACGCAGTATTTT; CDR3aa: CASSNRRSDTQYF; abundance: many; j_gene: TRBJ2-3; d_gene: .; v_gene: TRBV27
CDR3nt: TGCAGTGCTAGAGATCCCAGGTTGAGCACAGATACGCAGTATTTT; CDR3aa: CSARDPRLSTDTQYF; abundance: many; j_gene: TRBJ2-3; d_gene: .; v_gene: TRBV20-1
CDR3nt: TGTGCCAGCAGTTTCCCCGGACAGGGAGGAGCCAAAAACATTCAGTACTTC; CDR3aa: CASSFPGQGGAKNIQYF; abundance: few; j_gene: TRBJ2-4; d_gene: TRBD1; v_gene: TRBV28
CDR3nt: TGCAGTGCTAGAGATCGCCGGGGGACTTCCAATGAGCAGTTCTTC; CDR3aa: CSARDRRGTSNEQFF; abundance: few; j_gene: TRBJ2-1; d_gene: .; v_gene: TRBV20-1
CDR3nt: TGTGCCAGCAGTGAAGACAGCTCCAATCTCCCCCAGCATTTT; CDR3aa: CASSEDSSNLPQHF; abundance: .; j_gene: TRBJ1-5; d_gene: .; v_gene: TRBV6-1
CDR3nt: TGTGCCAGCTCCCGCGGGTTTAACACAGATACGCAGTATTTT; CDR3aa: CASSRGFNTDTQYF; abundance: many; j_gene: TRBJ2-3; d_gene: .; v_gene: TRBV6-1
CDR3nt: TGTGCCAGCAGTTTAGGCCAGAGGATCGCAGAGACCCAGTACTTC; CDR3aa: CASSLGQRIAETQYF; abundance: many; j_gene: TRBJ2-5; d_gene: .; v_gene: TRBV28
CDR3nt: TGTGCCAGCAGTTCGCGGTCCGGGGGGACCGGGGAGCTGTTTTTT; CDR3aa: CASSSRSGGTGELFF; abundance: few; j_gene: TRBJ2-2; d_gene: TRBD2; v_gene: TRBV12-3/TRBV12-4
CDR3nt: TGTGCCAGCAGCACGACAGGGAATAGGAATGAGCAGTTCTTC; CDR3aa: CASSTTGNRNEQFF; abundance: many; j_gene: TRBJ2-1; d_gene: TRBD1; v_gene: TRBV11-1
CDR3nt: TGTGCCAGCAGCCGATTACTAGCGGGGGATGAGCAGTTCTTC; CDR3aa: CASSRLLAGDEQFF; abundance: .; j_gene: TRBJ2-1; d_gene: TRBD2; v_gene: TRBV3-1
CDR3nt: TGCAGTGCTAGAGATCGAATACTAGCGGGCACCGGGGAGCTGTTTTTT; CDR3aa: CSARDRILAGTGELFF; abundance: .; j_gene: TRBJ2-2; d_gene: TRBD2; v_gene: TRBV20-1
CDR3nt: TGTGCCAGCAGTTACACACCGGGACAGGGTGGGCTTCAAGAGACCCAGTACTTC; CDR3aa: CASSYTPGQGGLQETQYF; abundance: .; j_gene: TRBJ2-5; d_gene: TRBD1; v_gene: TRBV6-5
CDR3nt: TGCGCCAGCAGCCCTTGGACAGGGTCCCTTGAAACGCGGGCTTTCTTT; CDR3aa: CASSPWTGSLETRAFF; abundance: .; j_gene: TRBJ1-1; d_gene: TRBD1; v_gene: TRBV5-1
CDR3nt: TGTGCCAGCAGCTTAGTCGCAGCTCGTAACACCGGGGAGCTGTTTTTT; CDR3aa: CASSLVAARNTGELFF; abundance: few; j_gene: TRBJ2-2; d_gene: .; v_gene: TRBV7-2
CDR3nt: TGCGCCAGCAGCCGACCCCAAACAGGGATCCATGAGCAGTTCTTC; CDR3aa: CASSRPQTGIHEQFF; abundance: .; j_gene: TRBJ2-1; d_gene: .; v_gene: TRBV4-1
CDR3nt: TGTGCCAGCAGCCAAGAAGGGGCGAACACAGATACGCAGTATTTT; CDR3aa: CASSQEGANTDTQYF; abundance: .; j_gene: TRBJ2-3; d_gene: .; v_gene: TRBV3-1
CDR3nt: TGCAGTATCGGCAAGAACACTGAAGCTTTCTTT; CDR3aa: CSIGKNTEAFF; abundance: .; j_gene: TRBJ1-1; d_gene: .; v_gene: TRBV20-1
CDR3nt: TGTGCCAGCAGCCCCGAGGGGACCCCGTTTGAAAAACTGTTTTTT; CDR3aa: CASSPEGTPFEKLFF; abundance: .; j_gene: TRBJ1-4; d_gene: .; v_gene: TRBV25-1
CDR3nt: TGTGCCAGCAGTTCCGGATCTAGCAATCAGCCCCAGCATTTT; CDR3aa: CASSSGSSNQPQHF; abundance: .; j_gene: TRBJ1-5; d_gene: .; v_gene: TRBV27
CDR3nt: TGTGCCAGCAGCTTAGCGAAGACCGAGACCCAGTACTTC; CDR3aa: CASSLAKTETQYF; abundance: many; j_gene: TRBJ2-5; d_gene: .; v_gene: TRBV7-9
CDR3nt: TGTGCCAGCAGTTTAACGACTGGACCCAATGAGCAGTTCTTC; CDR3aa: CASSLTTGPNEQFF; abundance: many; j_gene: TRBJ2-1; d_gene: .; v_gene: TRBV12-3/TRBV12-4
CDR3nt: TGCAGTGCTAGGGGTAGCGGTCACCAGTACGAGCAGTACTTC; CDR3aa: CSARGSGHQYEQYF; abundance: .; j_gene: TRBJ2-7; d_gene: .; v_gene: TRBV20-1
CDR3nt: TGCAGTGGTTCCGGACCCAGCGGGATCTACGAGCAGTACTTC; CDR3aa: CSGSGPSGIYEQYF; abundance: many; j_gene: TRBJ2-7; d_gene: TRBD2; v_gene: TRBV20-1
CDR3nt: TGTGCCAGCAGTTTTCTGGGGACAGACGACAATGAGCAGTTCTTC; CDR3aa: CASSFLGTDDNEQFF; abundance: few; j_gene: TRBJ2-1; d_gene: TRBD1; v_gene: TRBV28
CDR3nt: TGTGCCAGCAGTTTATATCTTGGGGGCAAGGACACTGAAGCTTTCTTT; CDR3aa: CASSLYLGGKDTEAFF; abundance: few; j_gene: TRBJ1-1; d_gene: .; v_gene: TRBV12-3/TRBV12-4
CDR3nt: TGCAGTGCTAGAGGTGGTGACGGGACCACTCATAGCAATCAGCCCCAGCATTTT; CDR3aa: CSARGGDGTTHSNQPQHF; abundance: .; j_gene: TRBJ1-5; d_gene: .; v_gene: TRBV20-1